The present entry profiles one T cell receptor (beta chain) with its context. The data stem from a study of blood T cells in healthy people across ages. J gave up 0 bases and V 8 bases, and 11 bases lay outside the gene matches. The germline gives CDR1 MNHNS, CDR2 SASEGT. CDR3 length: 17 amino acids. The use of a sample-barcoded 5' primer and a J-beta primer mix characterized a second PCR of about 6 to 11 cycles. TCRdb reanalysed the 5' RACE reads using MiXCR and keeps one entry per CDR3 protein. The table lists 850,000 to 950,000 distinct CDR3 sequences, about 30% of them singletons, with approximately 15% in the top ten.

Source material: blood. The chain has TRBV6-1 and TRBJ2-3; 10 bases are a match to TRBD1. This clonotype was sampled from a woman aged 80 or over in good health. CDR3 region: CASCITGTGDSTDTQYF. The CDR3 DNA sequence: TGTGCCAGCTGCATAACCGGGACAGGGGACAGCACAGATACGCAGTATTTT.